The present T cell receptor beta chain was sequenced within a study of CD8+CD57+ T cells in acquired aplastic anemia. The V gene lost 6 bases and the J gene lost 1 base, with 9 bases spanning the gap. Germline CDR1 and CDR2: ENHRY and SYGVKD. CDR3 length: 13 amino acids. Patients selected for sequencing had displayed CD8+CD57+ cell expansion by flow cytometry. TCR beta VDJ and CDR3 profiles were obtained from a genomic DNA template. TCRdb reprocessed the reads with MiXCR, giving one entry per CDR3 protein. The sample shows 220,000 or so distinct CDR3 sequences, 60% to 80% of them seen only once. The sample taken for sequencing was sorted CD4+, CD8+, or CD8+CD57+ T cells (not recorded which) from PBMCs. The clonotype originates from a human donor with aplastic anemia. The chain has TRBV10-3 and TRBJ1-1; D may be TRBD1 (5 bases). As DNA, the CDR3 is TGTGCCATCAGCGGGACGGAGAACACTGAAGCTTTCTTT. The encoded protein is CAISGTENTEAFF.